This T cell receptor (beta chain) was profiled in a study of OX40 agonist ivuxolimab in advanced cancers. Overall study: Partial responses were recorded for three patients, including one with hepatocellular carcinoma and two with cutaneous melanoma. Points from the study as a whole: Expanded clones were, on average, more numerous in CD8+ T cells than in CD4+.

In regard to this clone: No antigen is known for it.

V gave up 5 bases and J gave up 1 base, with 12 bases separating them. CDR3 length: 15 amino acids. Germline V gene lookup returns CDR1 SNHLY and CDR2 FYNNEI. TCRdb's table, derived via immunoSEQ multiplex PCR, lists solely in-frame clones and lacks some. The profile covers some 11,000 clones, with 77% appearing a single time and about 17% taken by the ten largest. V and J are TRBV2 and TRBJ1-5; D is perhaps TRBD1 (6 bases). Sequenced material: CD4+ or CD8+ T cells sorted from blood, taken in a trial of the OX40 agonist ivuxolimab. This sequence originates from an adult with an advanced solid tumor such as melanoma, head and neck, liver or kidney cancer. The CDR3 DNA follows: TGTGCCAGCAGTATCCTCAGGGGCAGCAATCAGCCCCAGCATTTT. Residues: CASSILRGSNQPQHF.